The clone carrying this TCR beta chain was detected a few times. The antigen is not known. TCRdb reprocessed the reads with MiXCR, giving one entry per CDR3 protein. The table has about 700,000 distinct CDR3 sequences, roughly 33% seen once; the top ten hold 18%. This record belongs to a study of T cell repertoires in cytomegalovirus infection. Germline loops: CDR1 GTSNPN, CDR2 SVGIG (reference sequence). Trimming at V came to 7 bases and at J to 0 bases, leaving 9 bases not matched to a gene. The CDR3 contains 15 residues. The rearrangement joins TRBV30 to TRBJ1-3, with 7 bases aligning to TRBD1. This TCR derives from a human donor in good health (CMV status not recorded). Some clones in this sample may be carry-over from other donors' samples. Sequencing was performed on cultured PBMCs, taken from culture after CMV antigen stimulation. In DNA, the CDR3 is TGTGCCTCGAGGGACAGAGGAAACTCTGGAAACACCATATATTTT. Protein product: CASRDRGNSGNTIYF.